The 13 T cell receptor beta chains listed next were all sequenced from one sample in a study of T cells in Graves' hyperthyroidism and ophthalmopathy. Regions amplified from RNA transcripts were the TCR beta CDR3 regions. The TCR CDR3 was amplified in a first-round RT-PCR using the HTBI primer set. Each CDR3 protein gets one entry after TCRdb re-called the multiplex PCR reads with MiXCR. The table has 550,000 to 700,000 distinct CDR3 sequences, roughly 14% seen once. Sequenced sample: blood. The receptors here all came from a woman between 35 and 50 years old with Graves' ophthalmopathy.

This clonotype came up many times. V and J are TRBV6-1 and TRBJ2-7; 9 bases map to TRBD2. Trimming at V came to 5 bases and at J to 3 bases, leaving 8 bases not matched to a gene. The V gene's germline CDR1 is MNHNS and CDR2 SASEGT. The CDR3 sequence is 15 residues long. CDR3: CASSPAGGGYYEQYF. Written as DNA, the CDR3 is TGTGCCAGCAGTCCCGCGGGAGGGGGCTACTACGAGCAGTACTTC.

This clonotype was observed at least ten times. The rearrangement links TRBV6-1 to TRBJ2-7; TRBD1 or TRBD2 may be the D gene (6 bases each). CDR3 size: 14 residues. CDR1 is MNHNS and CDR2 is SASEGT in the germline V gene. Deletions cut 3 bases from V and 4 bases from J, with 13 bases between. CDR3 sequence reads: CASSDFRGEYEQYF. CDR3 DNA: TGTGCCAGCAGTGATTTTAGGGGGGAGTACGAGCAGTACTTC.

The V and J genes are TRBV28 and TRBJ2-5; 9 bases map to TRBD1. In germline, CDR1 is MDHEN, CDR2 SYDVKM. The V segment lost 4 bases and the J segment 2 bases; nucleotides outside the gene matches: 8. The CDR3 is made up of 16 amino acids. The chain's CDR3 is CASSSTGGARQETQYF. As DNA, the CDR3 is TGTGCCAGCAGTTCCACAGGGGGCGCAAGACAAGAGACCCAGTACTTC.

This clonotype was observed at least ten times. V is TRBV28 and J is TRBJ1-1; D perhaps matches TRBD1 (6 bases). V lost 10 bases and J 10 bases, leaving 19 bases between the germline ends. The CDR3 is 12 amino acids. Germline CDR1 reads MDHEN; CDR2 reads SYDVKM. CDR3 DNA sequence: TGTGCCACCGACAGGTCCGGAAGGGGAGCTTTCTTT. Translated, it gives CATDRSGRGAFF.

V is TRBV11-2 and J is TRBJ2-4; TRBD1 is a possible D gene (6 bases). V was pared by 5 bases and J by 0 bases, with 14 bases between. CDR3 length equals 16 residues. CDR1 is SGHAT and CDR2 is FQNNGV in the germline V gene. The CDR3 DNA follows: TGTGCCAGCAGCAAAGGGGGACCGTTAGCCAAAAACATTCAGTACTTC. Protein: CASSKGGPLAKNIQYF.

In its sample, this clonotype is medium-sized (0.01 to 0.1%). The chain employs TRBV6-5 and TRBJ1-1; D remains ambiguous. In germline, CDR1 is MNHEY, CDR2 SVGAGI. The CDR3 extends over 13 amino acids. V was shortened by 3 bases and J by 8 bases, with 13 bases between the two germline ends. CDR3: CASSYAGGQEAFF. The DNA for the CDR3 is TGTGCCAGCAGTTATGCAGGTGGCCAAGAAGCTTTCTTT.

Comment on this clonotype: A much larger clone differs by one base, so this may be a read error. The chain has TRBV29-1 and TRBJ2-7; D might be TRBD2 (7 bases). The CDR3 contains 14 residues. The germline V gene has CDR1 SQVTM and CDR2 ANQGSEA. Trimming shortened V by 4 bases and J by 3 bases, and 16 bases separated the two germline ends. This CDR3 reads CSVGGIGGVYEQYF. The CDR3 coding sequence is TGCAGCGTTGGAGGGATAGGGGGGGTCTACGAGCAGTACTTC.

This clonotype was picked up many times. The chain uses TRBV20-1 and TRBJ2-7; 7 bases align to TRBD2. There are 13 residues in the CDR3. The germline CDR1 and CDR2 sequences are DFQATT and SNEGSKA (reference sequence). V shed 5 bases, J shed 6 bases, and the junction held 10 bases outside the gene matches. This chain's CDR3 is CSAESGTTVEQYF. The CDR3 DNA reads as TGCAGTGCTGAATCCGGGACTACGGTCGAGCAGTACTTC.

This clonotype was counted many times. The rearrangement uses TRBV28 and TRBJ2-1, with 7 bases aligning to TRBD2. The CDR3 loop spans 15 amino acids. In germline, CDR1 is MDHEN, CDR2 SYDVKM. J lost 10 bases, V lost 5 bases, and 14 bases had no gene match. DNA for the CDR3: TGTGCCAGCAGTACCCCCCGGGACTACCCAAGAGAGCAGTTCTTC. Protein: CASSTPRDYPREQFF.

In this sample, this clonotype turned up many times. The gene calls are TRBV2 and TRBJ2-4; D may be TRBD2 (6 bases). Trimming took 4 bases from V and 6 from J, leaving 7 bases between them. Germline V gene lookup returns CDR1 SNHLY and CDR2 FYNNEI. This CDR3 has 12 residues. CDR3 protein: CASSGSGNIQYF. CDR3 coding DNA: TGTGCCAGCAGTGGTAGCGGAAACATTCAGTACTTC.

In the case of this clonotype: A much bigger clone sits one base away, suggesting this may be a read error. This chain uses TRBV6-5 with TRBJ2-7, with D possibly TRBD2 on 6 matching bases. Trimming removed 4 bases from V and 2 bases from J, with 12 bases in between. CDR3 size: 14 residues. Germline CDR1 MNHEY, CDR2 SVGAGI. CDR3 in amino acids: CASSCGVVTYEQYF. The CDR3 nucleotides are TGTGCCAGCAGTTGCGGGGTAGTTACCTACGAGCAGTACTTC.

This clonotype was detected ten times or more. The V and J genes are TRBV5-5 and TRBJ2-5; D might be TRBD2 (5 bases). CDR3 length: 14 residues. Trimming removed 2 bases at V and 2 bases at J, with 10 bases between. Germline V gene data show CDR1 as SGHKS and CDR2 as YYEKEE (reference sequence). CDR3 residues: CASSLGPGQETQYF. The CDR3 region has the DNA TGTGCCAGCAGCTTAGGTCCGGGACAAGAGACCCAGTACTTC.

This clonotype has only a few counts. This clone may be a read error of a much larger clone one base away. The V call is TRBV28, the J call TRBJ2-7, with D possibly being TRBD2 (5 bases). V shed 9 bases and J shed 7 bases, with 19 bases lying between them. This CDR3 contains 13 residues. CDR1 is MDHEN and CDR2 is SYDVKM in the germline V gene. CDR3 amino acids: CASGILTAGEQYF. The CDR3 DNA sequence: TGTGCCAGTGGGATTCTAACTGCGGGTGAGCAGTACTTC. Complete variable domain (other parts from reference TRBV28 and TRBJ2-7): DVKVTQSSRYLVKRTGEKVFLECVQDMDHENMFWYRQDPGLGLRLIYFSYDVKMKEKGDIPEGYSVSREKKERFSLILESASTNQTSMYLCASGILTAGEQYFGPGTRLTVT.